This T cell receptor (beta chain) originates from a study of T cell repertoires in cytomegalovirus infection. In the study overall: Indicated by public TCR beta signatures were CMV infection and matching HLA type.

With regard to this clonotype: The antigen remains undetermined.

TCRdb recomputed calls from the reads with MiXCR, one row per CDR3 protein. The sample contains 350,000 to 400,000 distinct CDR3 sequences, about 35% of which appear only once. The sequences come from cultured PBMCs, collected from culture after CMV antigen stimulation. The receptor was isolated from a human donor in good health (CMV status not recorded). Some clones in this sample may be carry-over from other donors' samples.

The CDR3 spells CATSDLSETQYF. The CDR3 coding sequence is TGTGCCACCAGTGATTTAAGCGAGACCCAGTACTTC. This chain uses TRBV24-1 with TRBJ2-5; no clear D gene. Trimming stripped 1 base from V and 5 bases from J, with 4 bases between. Germline CDR1 reads KGHDR; CDR2 reads SFDVKD. This CDR3 is built from 12 residues.